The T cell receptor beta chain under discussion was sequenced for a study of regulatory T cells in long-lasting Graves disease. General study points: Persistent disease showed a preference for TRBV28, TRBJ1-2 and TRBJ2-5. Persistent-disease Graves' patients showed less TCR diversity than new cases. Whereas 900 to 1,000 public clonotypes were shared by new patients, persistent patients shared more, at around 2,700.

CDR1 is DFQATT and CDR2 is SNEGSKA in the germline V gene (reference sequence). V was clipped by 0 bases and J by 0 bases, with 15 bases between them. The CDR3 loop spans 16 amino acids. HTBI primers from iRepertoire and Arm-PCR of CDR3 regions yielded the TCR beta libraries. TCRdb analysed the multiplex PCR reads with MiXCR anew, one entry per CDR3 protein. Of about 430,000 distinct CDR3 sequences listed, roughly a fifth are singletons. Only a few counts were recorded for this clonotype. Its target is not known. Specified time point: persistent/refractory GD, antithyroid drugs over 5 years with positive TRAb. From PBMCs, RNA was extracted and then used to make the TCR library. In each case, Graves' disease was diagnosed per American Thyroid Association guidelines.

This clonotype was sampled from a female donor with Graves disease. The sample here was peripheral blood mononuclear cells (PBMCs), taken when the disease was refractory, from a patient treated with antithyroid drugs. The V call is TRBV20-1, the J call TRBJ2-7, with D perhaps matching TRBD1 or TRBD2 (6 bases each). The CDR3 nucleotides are TGCAGTGCTAGAGAGTTGGCCGGGGGCGGCTCCTACGAGCAGTACTTC. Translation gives CSARELAGGGSYEQYF.